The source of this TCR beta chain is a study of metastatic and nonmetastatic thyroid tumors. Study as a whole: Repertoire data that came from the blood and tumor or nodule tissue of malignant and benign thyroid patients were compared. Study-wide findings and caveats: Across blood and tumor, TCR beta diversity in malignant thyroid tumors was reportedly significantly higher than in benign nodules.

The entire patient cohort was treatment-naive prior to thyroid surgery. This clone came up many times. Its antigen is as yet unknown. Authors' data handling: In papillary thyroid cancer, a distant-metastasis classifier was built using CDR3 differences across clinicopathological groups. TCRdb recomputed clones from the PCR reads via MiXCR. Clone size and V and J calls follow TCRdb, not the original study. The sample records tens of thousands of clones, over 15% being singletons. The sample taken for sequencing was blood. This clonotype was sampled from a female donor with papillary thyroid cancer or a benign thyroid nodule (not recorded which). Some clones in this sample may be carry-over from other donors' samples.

CDR3 loop: CARYPRRRGRACEYEQYF. CDR3 DNA sequence: TGCGCCAGATACCCTAGGCGTCGCGGGAGGGCCTGTGAGTACGAGCAGTACTTC. This rearrangement joins TRBV10-2 to TRBJ2-7, with 9 bases that match TRBD2. CDR1 and CDR2 from the germline V gene are WSHSY and SAAADI. J gave up 4 bases and V 9 bases, and 22 bases lay outside the gene matches. The CDR3 runs to 18 residues.